A selection of T cell receptor beta chains follows, all from one sample in a study of tumor-infiltrating lymphocytes in oesophageal squamous cell carcinoma. TCRdb re-derived calls from the PCR reads in MiXCR, one entry per CDR3 protein. The sample has 20,000 to 30,000 distinct CDR3 sequences, about 40% seen once. The specimen was esophageal tumor tissue. The source of these receptors is a male donor with esophageal squamous cell carcinoma. The CDR3 runs from the conserved cysteine through the conserved F or W. D genes are given only for firm matches. Not all rows give a size; the values are once, few, many and, for expanded clones, a class.

j_call clone_size v_call d_call cdr3_aa cdr3_nt
TRBJ2-5 many TRBV5-6 TRBD2 CASSSLSILAGLETQYF TGTGCCAGCTCTTCACTATCTATTTTAGCGGGGTTAGAGACCCAGTACTTC
TRBJ1-1 NA TRBV7-2 NA CASSLAPRLNTEAFF TGTGCCAGCAGCTTAGCCCCCAGGTTGAACACTGAAGCTTTCTTT
TRBJ2-7 NA TRBV7-8 TRBD1 CASSFRQGANSPLHF TGTGCCAGCAGCTTTCGACAGGGAGCCAATTCACCCCTCCACTTC
TRBJ2-7 NA TRBV7-3 NA CASSIGHLYEQYF TGTGCCAGCAGCATCGGACACCTATACGAGCAGTACTTC
TRBJ2-5 NA TRBV6-8 NA CASSYLETQYF TGTGCCAGCAGTTACTTGGAGACCCAGTACTTC
TRBJ2-7 many TRBV7-3 NA CASSLFPGTPIYNEQYF TGTGCCAGCAGCTTATTCCCCGGGACCCCTATATACAATGAGCAGTACTTC
TRBJ2-1 NA TRBV27 NA CASSQNRAGVYNSPLHF TGTGCCAGCAGTCAGAACAGGGCGGGAGTCTATAATTCACCCCTCCACTTC
TRBJ2-1 NA TRBV7-3 NA CASSLSQGVTGELFF TGTGCCAGCAGCTTATCTCAGGGTGTGACCGGGGAGCTGTTCTTC
TRBJ2-6 many TRBV6-2/TRBV6-3 TRBD1 CASSYSVSMGQGAGANVLTF TGTGCCAGCAGTTACTCAGTTTCGATGGGACAGGGGGCTGGGGCCAACGTCCTGACTTTC
TRBJ2-3 few TRBV18 NA CASFWGADSDTQYF TGTGCCAGCTTCTGGGGGGCTGACTCAGATACGCAGTATTTT
TRBJ2-1 many TRBV27 NA CASSQDSYNEQFF TGTGCCAGCAGTCAGGACAGCTACAATGAGCAGTTCTTC
TRBJ2-2 NA TRBV9 NA CASSVAGQNNGELFF TGTGCCAGCAGCGTAGCAGGACAGAACAACGGGGAGCTGTTTTTT
TRBJ1-3 few TRBV28 TRBD1 CASSLGTGNSGNTIYF TGTGCCAGCAGTTTAGGGACAGGGAACTCTGGAAACACCATATATTTT
TRBJ2-5 NA TRBV7-2 NA CASSVTLGETQYF TGTGCCAGCAGCGTGACACTTGGGGAGACCCAGTACTTC
TRBJ2-6 NA TRBV6-4 NA CASSDSGAGANVLTF TGTGCCAGCAGTGACTCAGGGGCTGGGGCCAACGTCCTGACTTTC
TRBJ2-2 NA TRBV6-2/TRBV6-3 NA CATKKASTTGELFF TGTGCCACCAAAAAGGCCTCGACGACCGGGGAGCTGTTTTTT
TRBJ2-1 NA TRBV12-3/TRBV12-4 TRBD2 CASSFGLAPFRRYNEQFF TGTGCCAGCAGTTTCGGACTAGCCCCCTTTCGGAGGTACAATGAGCAGTTCTTC
TRBJ2-5 NA TRBV7-6 NA CASSLGGPPETQYF TGTGCTAGCAGCTTAGGTGGGCCCCCAGAGACCCAGTACTTC
TRBJ1-2 many TRBV5-1 TRBD1 CASSRTGNGYTF TGCGCCAGCAGTAGGACAGGGAATGGCTACACCTTC
TRBJ2-2 NA TRBV7-3 NA CASSLTGGTGELFF TGTGCCAGCAGCTTAACAGGGGGAACCGGGGAGCTGTTTTTT
TRBJ1-2 many TRBV2 NA CASSETHSGGYTF TGTGCCAGCAGTGAGACCCATAGTGGTGGCTACACCTTC
TRBJ2-3 few TRBV18 NA CASSPTTNTGELYF TGTGCCAGCTCACCAACGACGAACACCGGGGAGCTGTATTTT
TRBJ2-5 NA TRBV7-6 NA CASSSRMGYQETQYF TGTGCTAGCAGCTCGCGAATGGGGTACCAAGAGACCCAGTACTTC
TRBJ2-3 NA TRBV7-3 NA CASSLQVTDTQYF TGTGCCAGCAGCTTACAGGTCACAGATACGCAGTATTTT
TRBJ1-2 NA TRBV11-2 NA CASSYPGRSYGYTF TGTGCCAGCAGCTATCCAGGCCGGTCCTATGGCTACACCTTC
TRBJ2-1 NA TRBV11-2 TRBD1 CASSLEDRGTLGEQFF TGTGCCAGCAGCTTAGAGGACAGGGGAACCCTGGGGGAGCAGTTCTTC
TRBJ1-2 many TRBV6-1 NA CASSRQNYGYTF TGTGCCAGCAGTCGACAGAACTATGGCTACACCTTC
TRBJ2-3 NA TRBV4-2 TRBD2 CASSLAGGQDTQYF TGTGCCAGCAGCCTAGCGGGAGGGCAAGATACGCAGTATTTT
TRBJ2-3 many TRBV5-1 NA CASSLEKITDTQYF TGCGCCAGCAGCTTGGAAAAGATCACAGATACGCAGTATTTT
TRBJ1-3 many TRBV4-1 TRBD1 CASSRTGGNTIYF TGCGCCAGCAGTAGGACAGGGGGAAACACCATATATTTT
TRBJ2-1 NA TRBV2 NA CASSPGFGSYNEQFF TGTGCCAGCAGCCCAGGGTTCGGGTCCTACAATGAGCAGTTCTTC
TRBJ2-3 many TRBV27 NA CASSYLGGPDTQYF TGTGCCAGCAGTTACCTAGGAGGGCCAGATACGCAGTATTTT
TRBJ2-6 few TRBV3-1 TRBD1 CASSPPLGQSASSGANVLTF TGTGCCAGCAGCCCACCCCTGGGACAGTCCGCTAGCTCTGGGGCCAACGTCCTGACTTTC
TRBJ2-7 NA TRBV7-8 NA CASSSYAGSDYEQYF TGTGCCAGCAGCTCCTATGCCGGGAGTGACTACGAGCAGTACTTC
TRBJ2-2 few TRBV13 NA CASSETDFTGELFF TGTGCCAGCAGCGAAACAGACTTTACCGGGGAGCTGTTTTTT
TRBJ2-7 few TRBV12-3/TRBV12-4 NA CASSLRGIPYEQYF TGTGCCAGCAGTTTGAGGGGGATACCCTACGAGCAGTACTTC
TRBJ2-7 many TRBV5-6 TRBD1 CASSLPRGLEQYF TGTGCCAGCAGCTTGCCCAGGGGGCTCGAGCAGTACTTC
TRBJ1-1 NA TRBV5-6 TRBD1 CASSPDRGTEAFF TGTGCCAGCAGCCCTGACAGGGGAACTGAAGCTTTCTTT
TRBJ2-4 many TRBV7-2 NA CASSLGTDRNIQYF TGTGCCAGCAGCTTAGGGACCGACAGAAACATTCAGTACTTC
TRBJ2-1 many TRBV12-5 NA CASGLSDRYNEQFF TGTGCTAGTGGTTTGTCGGACAGATACAATGAGCAGTTCTTC
TRBJ2-2 NA TRBV19 NA CASQPPGQPRGELFF TGTGCCAGTCAACCCCCCGGACAGCCCCGCGGGGAGCTGTTTTTT
TRBJ2-3 many TRBV11-1 TRBD2 CASSPPSGSTDTQYF TGTGCCAGCAGTCCACCTAGCGGTAGCACAGATACGCAGTATTTT
TRBJ2-5 many TRBV5-1 TRBD2 CASSFQLAGAGETQYF TGCGCCAGCAGCTTTCAGCTAGCGGGAGCTGGAGAGACCCAGTACTTC
TRBJ2-3 many TRBV6-1 NA CASRLAAFMYF TGTGCCAGCAGATTAGCCGCTTTTATGTATTTT
TRBJ2-3 NA TRBV18 NA CASSPSRGNTDTQYF TGTGCCAGCTCACCATCTCGCGGTAACACAGATACGCAGTATTTT
TRBJ1-6 medium-sized TRBV27 NA CASRMDSFNSPLHF TGTGCCAGCAGGATGGACAGTTTTAATTCACCCCTCCACTTT
TRBJ2-5 few TRBV7-8 TRBD2 CASSFGTTYQETQYF TGTGCCAGCAGCTTCGGGACTACGTACCAAGAGACCCAGTACTTC
TRBJ2-1 NA TRBV7-2 TRBD2 CASSVPGLAGIPYNEQFF TGTGCCAGCAGCGTCCCGGGACTAGCGGGGATCCCCTACAATGAGCAGTTCTTC
TRBJ2-7 many TRBV10-1 TRBD2 CASSESGTNYEQYF TGCGCCAGCAGTGAGTCCGGGACTAACTACGAGCAGTACTTC
TRBJ2-7 many TRBV11-2 TRBD2 CASSLTSLGSYEQYF TGTGCCAGCAGCCTGACTAGCTTGGGGTCCTACGAGCAGTACTTC
TRBJ2-3 NA TRBV6-1 TRBD2 CASSDGTSADTQYF TGTGCCAGCAGTGACGGGACTAGCGCAGATACGCAGTATTTT
TRBJ2-2 NA TRBV30 NA CAWTRVVAGELFF TGTGCCTGGACGAGGGTAGTGGCCGGGGAGCTGTTTTTT
TRBJ2-5 many TRBV12-3/TRBV12-4 TRBD2 CASSATSEGNQETQYF TGTGCCAGCAGCGCGACTAGCGAGGGCAACCAAGAGACCCAGTACTTC